This TCR beta chain was identified during a study of blood T cell repertoires in COVID-19. Study at large: From the United States, Italy and Spain came samples of acute and convalescent COVID-19.

CDR1 is SGHRS, CDR2 YFSETQ, per germline. V lost 0 bases, J lost 0 bases, and 10 bases lay in between. The CDR3 covers 16 residues. Under the authors' procedure: Counts of nucleated cells, estimated from reference gene primer amplification, were obtained. The repertoire was sequenced with immunoSEQ multiplex PCR; TCRdb's copy has only in-frame clones and lacks some. Clone size and V and J calls were adopted from that table, with D and trimming inferred from the DNA. The sample lists about 260,000 clones; more than 80% were seen once. Input material: peripheral blood. The sequence came from a woman between 35 and 50 years old with acute or convalescent COVID-19. V and J are TRBV5-1 and TRBJ1-3; D not resolved. The chain's CDR3 is CASSLDGLLSGNTIYF. The CDR3 DNA follows: TGCGCCAGCAGCTTGGATGGACTGCTCTCTGGAAACACCATATATTTT. The full variable domain, rest sourced from reference TRBV5-1 and TRBJ1-3, is KAGVTQTPRYLIKTRGQQVTLSCSPISGHRSVSWYQQTPGQGLQFLFEYFSETQRNKGNFPGRFSGRQFSNSRSEMNVSTLELGDSALYLCASSLDGLLSGNTIYFGEGSWLTVV.